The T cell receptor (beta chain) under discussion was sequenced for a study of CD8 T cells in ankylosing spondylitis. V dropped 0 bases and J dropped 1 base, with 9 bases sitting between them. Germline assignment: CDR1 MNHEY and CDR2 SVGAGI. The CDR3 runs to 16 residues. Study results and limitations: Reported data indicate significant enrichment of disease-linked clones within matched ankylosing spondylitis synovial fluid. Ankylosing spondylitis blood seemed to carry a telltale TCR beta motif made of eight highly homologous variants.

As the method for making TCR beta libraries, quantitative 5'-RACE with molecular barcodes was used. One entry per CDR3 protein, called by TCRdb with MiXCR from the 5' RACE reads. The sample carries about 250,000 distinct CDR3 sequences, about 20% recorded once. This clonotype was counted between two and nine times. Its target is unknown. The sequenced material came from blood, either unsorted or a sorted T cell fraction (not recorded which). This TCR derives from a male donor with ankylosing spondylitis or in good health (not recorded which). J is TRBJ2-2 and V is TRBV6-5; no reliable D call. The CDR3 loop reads CASSYSPARNTGELFF. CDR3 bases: TGTGCCAGCAGTTACTCCCCCGCGAGGAACACCGGGGAGCTGTTTTTT.